This T cell receptor (beta chain) was observed in a study of blood T cell repertoires in COVID-19. The CDR3 runs to 15 residues. Between the trimmed V and J ends, which lost 1 base and 5 bases, there was a span of 9 bases. The germline V gene encodes CDR1 LNHNV and CDR2 YYDKDF (reference sequence). The method was immunoSEQ multiplex PCR; TCRdb's version includes in-frame clones alone and lacks a portion of them. The sample has 75,000 to 95,000 clones, roughly 90% seen once. The sequence was obtained from a man aged 55 to 69 with acute or convalescent COVID-19. The rearrangement joins TRBV15 to TRBJ1-6; D may be TRBD1 (5 bases). Sequenced: peripheral blood. The CDR3 sequence: CATSRAGRDNSPLHF. DNA for the CDR3: TGTGCCACCAGCAGAGCGGGCAGGGATAATTCACCCCTCCACTTT.